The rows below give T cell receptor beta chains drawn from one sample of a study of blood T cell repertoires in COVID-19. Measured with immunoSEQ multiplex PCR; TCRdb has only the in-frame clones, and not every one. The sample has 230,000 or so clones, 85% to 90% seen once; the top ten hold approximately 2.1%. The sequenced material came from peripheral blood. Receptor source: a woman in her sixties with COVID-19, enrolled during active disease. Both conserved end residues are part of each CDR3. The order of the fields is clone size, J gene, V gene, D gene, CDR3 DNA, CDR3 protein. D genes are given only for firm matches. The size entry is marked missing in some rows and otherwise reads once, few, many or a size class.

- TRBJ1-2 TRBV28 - TGTGCCAGCAGTTTTGGTGCAGGGAACTATGGCTACACCTTC CASSFGAGNYGYTF
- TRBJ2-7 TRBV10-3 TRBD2 TGTGCCATCAGATCTAGCGGGGACCACTCCTACGAGCAGTACTTC CAIRSSGDHSYEQYF
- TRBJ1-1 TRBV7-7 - TGTGCCAGCAGCTTAGGTATGAACACTGAAGCTTTCTTT CASSLGMNTEAFF
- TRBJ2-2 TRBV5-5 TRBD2 TGTGCCAGCAGCTTGCGGGCTAGCGGGGGGGCCGGGGAGCTGTTTTTT CASSLRASGGAGELFF
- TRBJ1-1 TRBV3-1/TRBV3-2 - TGTGCCAGCAGCCACGGGGGAGAGACTGAAGCTTTCTTT CASSHGGETEAFF
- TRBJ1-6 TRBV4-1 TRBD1 TGCGCCAGCAGCAATCGCCCCCGGGACAGTCGGTCACCCCTCCACTTT CASSNRPRDSRSPLHF
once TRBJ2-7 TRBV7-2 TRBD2 TGTGCCAGCAGCTTAGCCCCTAGCGGGGGTCCCTACGAGCAGTACTTC CASSLAPSGGPYEQYF
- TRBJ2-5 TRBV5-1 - TGCGCCAGCAGCTTCATCGTCGGCCAAGAGACCCAGTACTTC CASSFIVGQETQYF
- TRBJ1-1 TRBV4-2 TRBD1 TGTGCCAGCAGCCAAGATGTCCCTGGACAGGGCGCTGAAGCTTTCTTT CASSQDVPGQGAEAFF
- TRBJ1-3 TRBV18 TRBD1 TGTGCCAGCTCACCTCGGGACAGCTCTGGAAACACCATATATTTT CASSPRDSSGNTIYF
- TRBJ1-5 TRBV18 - TGTGCCAGCTCACCAGATCGGAATCAGCCCCAGCATTTT CASSPDRNQPQHF
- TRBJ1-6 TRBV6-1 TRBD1 TGTGCCAGCAGTGAGCGACAGGGCCCTGGGCCCCTCCACTTT CASSERQGPGPLHF
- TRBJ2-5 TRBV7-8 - TGTGCCAGCAGCTTAGCGCACAGGGGGGGGCTCACTCGACAAGAGACCCAGTACTTC CASSLAHRGGLTRQETQYF
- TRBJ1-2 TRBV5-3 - TGTGCCAGAAGCCTATTCTTGACAGAGAACTATGGCTACACCTTC CARSLFLTENYGYTF
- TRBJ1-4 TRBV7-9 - TGTGCCAGCAGCCGCGGAGAAGAAAAACTGTTTTTT CASSRGEEKLFF
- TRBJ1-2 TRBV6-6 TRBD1 TGTGCCAGCAGACTGGGACAGGGACCTCTTTATGGCTACACCTTC CASRLGQGPLYGYTF
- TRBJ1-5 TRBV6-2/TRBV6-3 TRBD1 TGTGCCAGCAGTAGGGACAGGGTAAGCAATCAGCCCCAGCATTTT CASSRDRVSNQPQHF
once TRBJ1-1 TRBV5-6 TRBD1 TGTGCCAGCAGCTTTTTTAGGACAGGGGGAGGCACTGAAGCTTTCTTT CASSFFRTGGGTEAFF
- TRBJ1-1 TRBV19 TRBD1 TGTGCCAGTAGCGGGCCCTCGACAGGGGTCACTGAAGCTTTCTTT CASSGPSTGVTEAFF
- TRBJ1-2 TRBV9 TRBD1 TGTGCCAGCAGCGTAGACAGGGGTGGCTACACCTTC CASSVDRGGYTF
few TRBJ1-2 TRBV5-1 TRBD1 TGCGCCAGCAGCTTGACGTCCGGGACAGCACAAAACTATGGCTACACCTTC CASSLTSGTAQNYGYTF
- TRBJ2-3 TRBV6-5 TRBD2 TGTGCCAGCAGAGTAAGCGGGGGTGAGGTGGAGTATTTT CASRVSGGEVEYF
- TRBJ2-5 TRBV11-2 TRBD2 TGTGCCAGCACCCCCCTATGGGGGGGTCGGGAAGAGACCCAGTACTTC CASTPLWGGREETQYF
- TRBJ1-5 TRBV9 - TGTGCCAGCGGGGAGGACTCCAGCAATCAGCCCCAGCATTTT CASGEDSSNQPQHF
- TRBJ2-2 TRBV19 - TGTGCCAGTAGTGTCACTACTACCGGGGAGCTGTTTTTT CASSVTTTGELFF
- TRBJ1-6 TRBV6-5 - TGTGCCAGCATATCTGTAATCTCGGGGACACCCCTCCACTTT CASISVISGTPLHF
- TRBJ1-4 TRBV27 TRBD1 TGTGCCAGCAGTCCCGGACAGGAAGATGAAAAACTGTTTTTT CASSPGQEDEKLFF
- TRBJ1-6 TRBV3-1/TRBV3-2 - TGTGCCAGCAGCCCCGGCACTCCTTGGGCAGCCTATAATTCACCCCTCCACTTT CASSPGTPWAAYNSPLHF
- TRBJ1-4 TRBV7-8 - TGTGCCAGCAGCCCGGCGTGGCGGGAGTCTAATGAAAAACTGTTTTTT CASSPAWRESNEKLFF
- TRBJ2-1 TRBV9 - TGTGCCAGCAGCGTAGGAAGGGGGTCCTACAATGAGCAGTTCTTC CASSVGRGSYNEQFF
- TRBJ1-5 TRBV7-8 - TGTGCCAGCAGCTCCGAGGGACTCAGGGAGCCCCAGCATTTT CASSSEGLREPQHF
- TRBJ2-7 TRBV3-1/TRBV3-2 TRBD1 TGTGCCACCTCGTTGGGGACAGGGCACGAGCAGTACTTC CATSLGTGHEQYF
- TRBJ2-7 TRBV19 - TGTGCCAGTAGTATAGGCAGGGGTTACGAGCAGTACTTC CASSIGRGYEQYF
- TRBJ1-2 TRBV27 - TGTGCCAGCAGTTTATTCCAGGGATATAACTATGGCTACACCTTC CASSLFQGYNYGYTF
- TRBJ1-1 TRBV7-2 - TGTGCCAGCAGCCCCCACAGGGCCCCGTACACTGAAGCTTTCTTT CASSPHRAPYTEAFF
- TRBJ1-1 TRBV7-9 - TGTGCCAGCAGCTTATCCACAGGGGAAGCTTTCTTT CASSLSTGEAFF
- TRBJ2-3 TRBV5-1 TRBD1 TGCGCCAGCAGCTTGGCCACAGGGGTCACAGATACGCAGTATTTT CASSLATGVTDTQYF
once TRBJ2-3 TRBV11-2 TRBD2 TGTGCCAGCAGCCGCCCCAGAGCGGGGGGCACAGATACGCAGTATTTT CASSRPRAGGTDTQYF
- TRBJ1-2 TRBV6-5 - TGTGCCAGCAGTCCAGAGGTTCCGGTCCCGAGGGGCTACACCTTC CASSPEVPVPRGYTF
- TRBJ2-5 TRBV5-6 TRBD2 TGTGCCAGCAGCTTGGTCCGGGGGGGGCACGAGCAAGAGACCCAGTACTTC CASSLVRGGHEQETQYF
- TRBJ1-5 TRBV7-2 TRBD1 TGTGCCAGCAGCTCCCCGGGACAGGGGAATGCCCAGCATTTT CASSSPGQGNAQHF
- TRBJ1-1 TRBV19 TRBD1 TGTGCCAGTTCAAAAACAGGGGGTGATGGCACTGAAGCTTTCTTT CASSKTGGDGTEAFF
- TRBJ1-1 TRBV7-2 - TGTGCCAGCAGCTTGCACCCCACTTTGAGCACTGAAGCTTTCTTT CASSLHPTLSTEAFF
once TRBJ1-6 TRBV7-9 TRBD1 TGTGCCAGCAGCTTAGGACAGGGCAGCTCACCCCTCCACTTT CASSLGQGSSPLHF
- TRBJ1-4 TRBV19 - TGTGCCAGTAGTCCACCGGGACGGGGGGACGAAAAACTGTTTTTT CASSPPGRGDEKLFF
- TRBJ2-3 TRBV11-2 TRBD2 TGTGCCAGCAGCTTGATTCGGGGGGGTGGCACAGATACGCAGTATTTT CASSLIRGGGTDTQYF
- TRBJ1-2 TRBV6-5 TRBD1 TGTGCCAGCAGGGGTCAGGGGGCGCGAGGCTACACCTTC CASRGQGARGYTF
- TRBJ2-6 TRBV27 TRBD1 TGTGCCAGCAGTTCTCTACAGGGGTCTGGGGCCAACGTCCTGACTTTC CASSSLQGSGANVLTF
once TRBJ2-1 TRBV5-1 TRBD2 TGCGCCAGCCAAACTATAAGGACTAGCGTGAATGAGCAGTTCTTC CASQTIRTSVNEQFF
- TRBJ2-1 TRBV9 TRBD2 TGTGCCAGCAGCCCTGGACTAGCGGGCGCAGAGCAGTTCTTC CASSPGLAGAEQFF
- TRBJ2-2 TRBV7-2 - TGTGCCAGCAGCTTAGGTGCGGGAACGAACACCGGGGAGCTGTTTTTT CASSLGAGTNTGELFF